These 16 T cell receptor beta chains came from one sample sequenced in a study of blood T cell repertoires in COVID-19. Clones were read by immunoSEQ multiplex PCR, and TCRdb kept only the in-frame ones, dropping some. Of fewer than 350,000 clones in the sample, around 87% were seen once. The specimen was PBMCs or T cells enriched from blood (not recorded which). The receptors stem from a woman aged 18 to 35 with acute COVID-19.

The CDR3 loop is CASRKDSYNSPLHF. For the CDR3, the DNA is TGTGCCAGCAGGAAAGACAGCTATAATTCACCCCTCCACTTT. The chain links TRBV2 to TRBJ1-6, with a weak D call TRBD1 (5 bases). V was pared by 6 bases and J by 3 bases, with 9 bases between. Germline V gene data show CDR1 as SNHLY and CDR2 as FYNNEI. The CDR3 spans 14 residues.

The gene calls are TRBV11-2 and TRBJ2-7, with TRBD1 as a possible D gene (6 bases). V shed 3 bases and J shed 4 bases, with 13 bases lying between them. CDR3 length: 14 amino acids. Germline CDR1 reads SGHAT; CDR2 reads FQNNGV. The CDR3 DNA is TGTGCCAGCAGCTTTGGCAGGGGCGGGTACGAGCAGTACTTC. Amino acids: CASSFGRGGYEQYF.

This sequence joins TRBV11-2 and TRBJ1-3; D not certain. CDR3 length equals 13 residues. The germline V gene has CDR1 SGHAT and CDR2 FQNNGV. Trimming cost V 2 bases and J 8 bases, with 10 bases left between them. CDR3 in DNA: TGTGCCAGCAGCTTAAATTTGGAGTACACCATATATTTT. It specifies CASSLNLEYTIYF. The full variable domain, rest sourced from reference TRBV11-2 and TRBJ1-3, is EAGVAQSPRYKIIEKRQSVAFWCNPISGHATLYWYQQILGQGPKLLIQFQNNGVVDDSQLPKDRFSAERLKGVDSTLKIQPAKLEDSAVYLCASSLNLEYTIYFGEGSWLTVV.

In DNA form, the CDR3 reads TGTGCCAGCAGTTACGGGCTAGCGGGAGGGCCATACGAGCAGTACTTC. It encodes CASSYGLAGGPYEQYF. The V gene is TRBV6-6, the J gene TRBJ2-7, with TRBD2 identical over 12 bases. This CDR3 has 16 amino acids. The ends lost 2 bases at V and 4 bases at J; junction bases unmatched: 6. Germline V lookup: CDR1 MNHNY, CDR2 SVGAGI (reference sequence).

This chain's CDR3 is CASSTTGVYGYTF. In nucleotides, the CDR3 is TGTGCCAGCAGCACAACAGGGGTCTATGGCTACACCTTC. The genes are TRBV28 and TRBJ1-2, with TRBD1 matching over 7 bases. CDR1 MDHEN and CDR2 SYDVKM come from the germline V gene. J lost 4 bases, V lost 6 bases, and 5 bases had no gene match. The length of the CDR3 is 13 residues.

The V and J genes are TRBV11-3 and TRBJ2-3; TRBD2 agrees at 10 bases. Germline V gene data show CDR1 as SGHNT and CDR2 as YENEEA. Trimming took 2 bases from V and 7 from J; bases not matched to a gene: 6. This CDR3 has 15 amino acids. CDR3 sequence (DNA): TGTGCCAGCAGCTTATCTAGCGGGAGAGTTAATACGCAGTATTTT. It yields the protein CASSLSSGRVNTQYF.

The chain recombines TRBV5-5 with TRBJ2-2; possible D gene TRBD1, 5 bases. V was clipped by 2 bases and J by 7 bases, with 9 bases between them. Germline-derived CDR1 and CDR2 are SGHKS and YYEKEE (reference sequence). The CDR3 extends over 13 amino acids. The CDR3: CASSFQGIGELFF. CDR3 bases: TGTGCCAGCAGCTTTCAGGGAATCGGGGAGCTGTTTTTT.

The genes are TRBV4-3 and TRBJ2-3, with D maybe TRBD1 (6 bases). This CDR3 region has 15 residues. V dropped 3 bases and J dropped 5 bases, with 15 bases sitting between them. Germline CDR1 is LGHNA and CDR2 is YSLEER. CDR3: CASSHPGVGGDTQYF. The CDR3 coding sequence is TGCGCCAGCAGCCATCCCGGGGTAGGGGGAGATACGCAGTATTTT.

The CDR3 nucleotides read TGTGCTAGTGGTTTGGTCGTCGGGGGTCGGTATGGCTACACCTTC. Translating it yields CASGLVVGGRYGYTF. This chain joins TRBV12-5 and TRBJ1-2; D possibly corresponds to TRBD1 (5 bases). Germline V gene sequence: CDR1 LGHNT, CDR2 FRNRAP. The CDR3 length is 15 residues. V was trimmed by 0 bases and J by 5 bases, leaving 13 bases between them.

The chain has TRBV3-1 (or the pseudogene TRBV3-2) and TRBJ2-5; D gene ambiguous. V lost 1 base and J 3 bases, leaving 15 bases between the germline ends. The germline gives CDR1 LGHDT, CDR2 YNNKEL (reference sequence). CDR3 size: 16 residues. CDR3 region: CASSQGIGFPKETQYF. The CDR3 DNA is TGTGCCAGCAGCCAAGGTATCGGGTTTCCGAAAGAGACCCAGTACTTC.

The rearrangement links TRBV4-2 to TRBJ2-5; D is perhaps TRBD1 (6 bases). This CDR3 has 15 residues. Per germline, CDR1 LGHNA and CDR2 YNFKEQ. With 5 bases removed from V and 5 bases from J, the gap between germline ends came to 18 bases. The CDR3 DNA follows: TGTGCCAGCAGCAAAACCACAGGGTCGGCGGAGACCCAGTACTTC. Translated, it gives CASSKTTGSAETQYF.

This rearrangement joins TRBV10-3 to TRBJ2-7; no firm D call. Per germline, CDR1 ENHRY and CDR2 SYGVKD. Trimming pared 3 bases from V and 2 bases from J, leaving 5 bases between. The CDR3 extends over 12 amino acids. CDR3 coding DNA: TGTGCCATCAGTGATTTAGCCTACGAGCAGTACTTC. Its protein product is CAISDLAYEQYF.

V gene TRBV7-8 combines with J gene TRBJ2-3; possibly TRBD1 for D (6 bases). This CDR3 has 13 residues. Deletions cut 5 bases from V and 2 bases from J, with 8 bases between. Germline V gene data show CDR1 as SGHVS and CDR2 as FQNEAQ. The CDR3 DNA sequence: TGTGCCAGCAGCACAGGGTACACAGATACGCAGTATTTT. The encoded protein is CASSTGYTDTQYF.

A few counts support this clone. The chain uses TRBV7-9 and TRBJ1-2; 8 nucleotides line up with TRBD1. CDR3 size: 17 residues. CDR1 is SEHNR, CDR2 FQNEAQ, per germline (reference sequence). The V and J ends lost 5 bases and 2 bases, in that order; junction bases with no gene match: 13. The DNA for the CDR3 is TGTGCCAGCAGCCTTCCCCGTCAGGCAGGGGGCAACTATGGCTACACCTTC. This encodes CASSLPRQAGGNYGYTF.

The rearrangement links TRBV25-1 to TRBJ2-1; D is possibly TRBD1 (5 bases). CDR3 length equals 12 residues. Germline V gene lookup returns CDR1 MGHDK and CDR2 SYGVNS. V was cut by 2 bases and J by 7 bases, with 6 bases left in between. The CDR3 region has the DNA TGTGCCAGCAGTGAAGGGGCTAATGAGCAGTTCTTC. It is translated as CASSEGANEQFF.

The chain links TRBV28 to TRBJ1-2; possible D gene TRBD1, 5 bases. This CDR3 has 13 residues. CDR1 is MDHEN, CDR2 SYDVKM, per germline. V was clipped by 0 bases and J by 5 bases, with 7 bases between them. CDR3 bases: TGTGCCAGCAGTTTATGGTCAGGGTATGGCTACACCTTC. Translation: CASSLWSGYGYTF.